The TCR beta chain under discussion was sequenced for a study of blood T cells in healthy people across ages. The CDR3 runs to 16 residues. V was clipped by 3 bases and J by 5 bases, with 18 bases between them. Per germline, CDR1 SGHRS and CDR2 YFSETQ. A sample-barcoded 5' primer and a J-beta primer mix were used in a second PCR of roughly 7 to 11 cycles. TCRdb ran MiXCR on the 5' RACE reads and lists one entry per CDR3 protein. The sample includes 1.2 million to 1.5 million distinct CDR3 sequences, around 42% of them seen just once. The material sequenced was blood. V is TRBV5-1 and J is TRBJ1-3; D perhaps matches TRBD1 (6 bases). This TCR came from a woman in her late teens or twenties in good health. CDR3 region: CASSSGPGQGRNTIYF. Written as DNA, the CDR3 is TGCGCCAGCAGCTCGGGACCTGGCCAGGGGAGAAACACCATATATTTT.